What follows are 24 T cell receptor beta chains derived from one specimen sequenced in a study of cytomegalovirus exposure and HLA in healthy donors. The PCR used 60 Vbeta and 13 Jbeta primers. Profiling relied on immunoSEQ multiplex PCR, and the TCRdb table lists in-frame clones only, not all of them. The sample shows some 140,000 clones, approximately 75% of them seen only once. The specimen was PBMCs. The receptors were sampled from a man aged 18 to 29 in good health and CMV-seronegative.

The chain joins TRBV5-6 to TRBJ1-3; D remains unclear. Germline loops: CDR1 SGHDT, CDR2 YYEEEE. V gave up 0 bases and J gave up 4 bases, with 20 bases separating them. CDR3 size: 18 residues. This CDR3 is CASSLGSPGRYLGNTIYF. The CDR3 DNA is TGTGCCAGCAGCTTGGGTTCTCCCGGGAGGTATTTGGGAAACACCATATATTTT.

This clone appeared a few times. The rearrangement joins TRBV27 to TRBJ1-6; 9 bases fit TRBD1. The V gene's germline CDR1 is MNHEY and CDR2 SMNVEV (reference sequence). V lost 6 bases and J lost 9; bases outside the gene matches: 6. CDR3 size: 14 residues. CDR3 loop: CASRAGTGLSPLHF. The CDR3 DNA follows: TGTGCCAGCAGGGCCGGGACAGGGCTTTCACCCCTCCACTTT.

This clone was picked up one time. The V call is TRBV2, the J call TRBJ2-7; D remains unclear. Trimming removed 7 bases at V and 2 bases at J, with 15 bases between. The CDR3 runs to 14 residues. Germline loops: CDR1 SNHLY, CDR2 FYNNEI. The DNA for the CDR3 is TGTGCCAGCATAGTGTACAGTGCCCCCTACGAGCAGTACGTC. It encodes CASIVYSAPYEQYV.

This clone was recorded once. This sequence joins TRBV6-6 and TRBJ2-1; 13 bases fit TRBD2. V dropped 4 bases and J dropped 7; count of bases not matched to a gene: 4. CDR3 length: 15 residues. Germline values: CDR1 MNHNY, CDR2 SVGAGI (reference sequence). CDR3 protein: CASSSGLAGVNEQFF. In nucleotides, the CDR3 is TGTGCCAGCAGTTCCGGACTAGCGGGGGTTAATGAGCAGTTCTTC.

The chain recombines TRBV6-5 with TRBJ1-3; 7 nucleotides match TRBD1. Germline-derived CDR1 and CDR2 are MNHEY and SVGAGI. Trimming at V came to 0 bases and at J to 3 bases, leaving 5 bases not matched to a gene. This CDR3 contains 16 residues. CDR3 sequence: CASSYSRQGLGNTIYF. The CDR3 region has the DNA TGTGCCAGCAGTTACTCGAGACAGGGTCTTGGAAACACCATATATTTT.

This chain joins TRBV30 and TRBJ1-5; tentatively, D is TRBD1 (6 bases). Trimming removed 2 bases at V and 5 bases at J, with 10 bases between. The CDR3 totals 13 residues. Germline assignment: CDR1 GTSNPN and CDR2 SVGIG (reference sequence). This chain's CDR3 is CAWSQTGHQPQHF. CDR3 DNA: TGTGCCTGGAGTCAAACAGGGCATCAGCCCCAGCATTTT.

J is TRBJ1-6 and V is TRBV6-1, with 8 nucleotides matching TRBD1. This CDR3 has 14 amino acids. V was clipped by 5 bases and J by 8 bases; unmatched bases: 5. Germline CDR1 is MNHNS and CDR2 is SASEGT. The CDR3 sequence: CASSPTGGDSPLHF. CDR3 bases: TGTGCCAGCAGTCCCACAGGGGGAGATTCACCCCTCCACTTT.

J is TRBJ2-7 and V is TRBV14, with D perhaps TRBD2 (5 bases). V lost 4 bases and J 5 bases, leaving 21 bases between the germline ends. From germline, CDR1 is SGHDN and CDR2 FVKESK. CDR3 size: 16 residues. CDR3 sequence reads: CASSLQEELPGDEQYF. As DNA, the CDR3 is TGTGCCAGCAGCCTTCAGGAGGAGCTCCCCGGGGACGAGCAGTACTTC.

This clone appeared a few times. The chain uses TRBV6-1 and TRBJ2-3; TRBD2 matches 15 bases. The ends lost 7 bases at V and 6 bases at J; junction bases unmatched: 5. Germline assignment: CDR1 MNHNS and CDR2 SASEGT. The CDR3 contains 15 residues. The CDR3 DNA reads TGTGCCAGCATTCGGACTAGCGGGGGGGTGGATACGCAGTATTTT. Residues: CASIRTSGGVDTQYF.

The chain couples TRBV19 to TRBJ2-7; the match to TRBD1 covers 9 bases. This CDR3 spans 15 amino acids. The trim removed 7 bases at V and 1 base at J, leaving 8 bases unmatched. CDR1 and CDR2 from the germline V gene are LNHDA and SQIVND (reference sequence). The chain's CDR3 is CASIGDRESSYEQYF. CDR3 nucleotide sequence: TGTGCCAGTATCGGGGACAGGGAGAGTTCCTACGAGCAGTACTTC.

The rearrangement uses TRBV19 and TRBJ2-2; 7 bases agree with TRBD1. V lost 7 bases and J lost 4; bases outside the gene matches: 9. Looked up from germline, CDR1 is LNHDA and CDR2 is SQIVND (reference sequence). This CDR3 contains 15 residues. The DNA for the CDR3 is TGTGCCAGTACAAGAGACAGGGCAATCACCGGGGAGCTGTTTTTT. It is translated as CASTRDRAITGELFF.

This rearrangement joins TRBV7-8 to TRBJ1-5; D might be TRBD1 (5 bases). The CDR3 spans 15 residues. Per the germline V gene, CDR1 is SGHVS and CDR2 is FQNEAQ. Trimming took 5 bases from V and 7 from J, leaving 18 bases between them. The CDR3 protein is CASSRRGGSGQPQHF. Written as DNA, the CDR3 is TGTGCCAGCAGCCGTCGGGGGGGAAGTGGCCAGCCCCAGCATTTT.

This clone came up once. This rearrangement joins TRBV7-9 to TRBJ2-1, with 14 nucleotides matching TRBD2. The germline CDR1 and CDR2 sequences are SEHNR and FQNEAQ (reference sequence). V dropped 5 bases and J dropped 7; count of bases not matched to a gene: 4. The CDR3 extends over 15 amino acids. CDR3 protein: CASSRLAGGRNEQFF. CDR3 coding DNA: TGTGCCAGCAGCCGACTAGCGGGGGGGCGGAATGAGCAGTTCTTC.

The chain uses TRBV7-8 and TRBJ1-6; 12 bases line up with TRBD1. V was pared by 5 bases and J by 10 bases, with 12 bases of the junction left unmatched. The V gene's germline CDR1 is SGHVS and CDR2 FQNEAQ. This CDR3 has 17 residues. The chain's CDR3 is CASSLPGQGALESPLHF. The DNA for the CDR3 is TGTGCCAGCAGCCTACCGGGACAGGGGGCTCTAGAATCACCCCTCCACTTT.

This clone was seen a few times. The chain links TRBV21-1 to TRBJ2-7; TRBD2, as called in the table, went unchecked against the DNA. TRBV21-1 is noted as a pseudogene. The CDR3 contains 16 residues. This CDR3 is CASSKRTPGLAGEQYV. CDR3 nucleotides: TGTGCCAGCAGCAAGCGCACTCCGGGACTAGCTGGTGAGCAGTACGTC.

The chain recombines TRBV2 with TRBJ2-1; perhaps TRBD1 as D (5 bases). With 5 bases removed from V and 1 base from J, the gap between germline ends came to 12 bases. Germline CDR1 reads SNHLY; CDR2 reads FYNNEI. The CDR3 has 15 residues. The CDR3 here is CASSPPAGSYNEQFF. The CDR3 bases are TGTGCCAGCAGTCCCCCGGCAGGGTCCTACAATGAGCAGTTCTTC.

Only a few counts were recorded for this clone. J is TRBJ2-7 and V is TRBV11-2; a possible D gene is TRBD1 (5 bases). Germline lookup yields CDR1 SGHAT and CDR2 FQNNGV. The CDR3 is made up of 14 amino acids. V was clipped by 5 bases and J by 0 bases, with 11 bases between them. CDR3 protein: CASSPTTVSYEQYF. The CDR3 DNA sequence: TGTGCCAGCAGCCCGACGACAGTCTCCTACGAGCAGTACTTC.

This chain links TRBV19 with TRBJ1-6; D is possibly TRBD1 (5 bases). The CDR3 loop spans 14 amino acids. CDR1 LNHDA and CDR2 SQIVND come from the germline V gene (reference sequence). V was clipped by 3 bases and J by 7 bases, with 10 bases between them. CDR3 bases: TGTGCCAGTAGTATCTGGCAGGGAAATTCACCCCTCCACTTT. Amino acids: CASSIWQGNSPLHF. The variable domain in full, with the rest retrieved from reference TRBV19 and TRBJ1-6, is DGGITQSPKYLFRKEGQNVTLSCEQNLNHDAMYWYRQDPGQGLRLIYYSQIVNDFQKGDIAEGYSVSREKKESFPLTVTSAQKNPTAFYLCASSIWQGNSPLHFGNGTRLTVT.

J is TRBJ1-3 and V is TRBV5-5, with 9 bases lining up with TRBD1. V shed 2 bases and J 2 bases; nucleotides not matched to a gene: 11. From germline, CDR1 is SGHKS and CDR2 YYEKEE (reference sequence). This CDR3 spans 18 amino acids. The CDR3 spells CASSFVGQGAITGNTIYF. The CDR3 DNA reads TGTGCCAGCAGCTTTGTGGGACAGGGCGCGATTACTGGAAACACCATATATTTT.

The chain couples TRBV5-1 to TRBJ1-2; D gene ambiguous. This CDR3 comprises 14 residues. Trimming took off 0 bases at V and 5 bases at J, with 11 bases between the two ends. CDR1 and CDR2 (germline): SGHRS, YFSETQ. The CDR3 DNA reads TGCGCCAGCAGCTTGGTGGCCTCAGGATATGGCTACACCTTC. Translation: CASSLVASGYGYTF. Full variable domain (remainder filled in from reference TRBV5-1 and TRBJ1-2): KAGVTQTPRYLIKTRGQQVTLSCSPISGHRSVSWYQQTPGQGLQFLFEYFSETQRNKGNFPGRFSGRQFSNSRSEMNVSTLELGDSALYLCASSLVASGYGYTFGSGTRLTVV.

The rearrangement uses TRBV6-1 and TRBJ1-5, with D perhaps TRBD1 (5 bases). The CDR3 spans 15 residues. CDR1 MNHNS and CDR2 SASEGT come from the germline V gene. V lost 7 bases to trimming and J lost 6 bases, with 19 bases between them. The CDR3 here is CASNLDVQGSQPQHF. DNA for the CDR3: TGTGCCAGCAACCTAGATGTTCAGGGTAGTCAGCCCCAGCATTTT.

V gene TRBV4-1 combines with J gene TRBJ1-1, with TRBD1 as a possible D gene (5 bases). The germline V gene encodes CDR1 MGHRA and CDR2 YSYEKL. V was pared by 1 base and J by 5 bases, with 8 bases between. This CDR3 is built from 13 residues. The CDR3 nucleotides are TGCGCCAGCAGCCAAGTCGGGGGGACTGAAGCTTTCTTT. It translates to CASSQVGGTEAFF.

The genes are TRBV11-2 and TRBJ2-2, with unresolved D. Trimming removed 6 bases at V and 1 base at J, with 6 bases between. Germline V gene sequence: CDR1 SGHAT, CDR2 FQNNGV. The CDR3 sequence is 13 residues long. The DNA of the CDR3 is TGTGCCAGCAGTCCGTTGAACACCGGGGAGCTGTTTTTT. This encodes CASSPLNTGELFF. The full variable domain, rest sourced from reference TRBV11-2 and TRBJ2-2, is EAGVAQSPRYKIIEKRQSVAFWCNPISGHATLYWYQQILGQGPKLLIQFQNNGVVDDSQLPKDRFSAERLKGVDSTLKIQPAKLEDSAVYLCASSPLNTGELFFGEGSRLTVL.

The CDR3: CASSLNGYSQYF. The CDR3 nucleotides read TGCGCCAGCAGCCTTAATGGATACAGTCAGTACTTC. The J gene is TRBJ2-4, the V gene TRBV4-1; D uncertain. CDR1 MGHRA and CDR2 YSYEKL come from the germline V gene. This CDR3 is 12 amino acids long. V was trimmed by 4 bases and J by 12 bases, leaving 13 bases between them.